This paragraph covers one T cell receptor beta chain sequence. The table came from immunoSEQ multiplex PCR; TCRdb's copy has only in-frame clones and leaves some out. The profile covers 75,000 to 80,000 clones, with approximately 90% appearing a single time and approximately 0.37% taken by the ten largest. This sample is drawn from a study of Tregs in tolerant kidney transplant recipients. Study at large: The nonmyeloablative bone marrow transplants came from related graft donors, with transient mixed chimerism.

V was pared by 4 bases and J by 4 bases, with 19 bases between. The CDR3 is 16 amino acids. Germline lookup yields CDR1 LNHNV and CDR2 YYDKDF (reference sequence). The starting material was Tregs from blood, obtained before the transplant. This sequence originates from a human donor who received a combined kidney and bone marrow transplant. The chain carries TRBV15 and TRBJ1-1; no clear D. DNA for the CDR3: TGTGCCACCAGCACCTCCCACACACGGGGAGTCACTGAAGCTTTCTTT. Encoded protein: CATSTSHTRGVTEAFF.